This TCR beta chain was obtained from a study of blood T cell repertoires in COVID-19. Study summary: The cDNA or gDNA used as material had been derived from T cells, B-cell-depleted T cells, or PBMCs.

TCRdb's table, derived via immunoSEQ multiplex PCR, lists solely in-frame clones and lacks some. The sample includes about 150,000 clones, just over 85% seen only once; the top ten take 5.5% to 7%. The CDR3 extends over 20 amino acids. The V gene's germline CDR1 is MGHRA and CDR2 YSYEKL. V was cut by 1 base and J by 4 bases, with 23 bases left in between. What was sequenced was peripheral blood. The V gene is TRBV4-1, the J gene TRBJ2-6, with a possible D match to TRBD1 (6 bases). This receptor was taken from a man in his forties or fifties with active or convalescent COVID-19. This chain's CDR3 is CASSQVPRGRGSSGANVLTF. The DNA of the CDR3 is TGCGCCAGCAGCCAAGTCCCTAGGGGCAGGGGATCGTCCGGGGCCAACGTCCTGACTTTC.